Each of the 17 T cell receptor beta chains below was sequenced from the same sample in a study of OX40 agonist ivuxolimab in advanced cancers. Libraries were made using the immunoSEQ multiplex PCR assay. In its TCRdb copy, this immuneACCESS table keeps in-frame sequences only and misses some clones. Where compared with another copy, unresolved V genes explain less than half of these, and the others have no known cause. The sample records about 94,000 clones, roughly 91% of which are singletons. Under 0.35% of the sample rests with the top ten. The material sequenced was CD4+ or CD8+ T cells sorted from blood, taken in a trial of the OX40 agonist ivuxolimab. Receptor source: an adult with an advanced solid tumor such as melanoma, head and neck, liver or kidney cancer.

This chain uses TRBV5-6 with TRBJ2-5; 15 nucleotides match TRBD2. The ends lost 2 bases at V and 7 bases at J; junction bases unmatched: 12. This CDR3 contains 18 residues. Per the germline V gene, CDR1 is SGHDT and CDR2 is YYEEEE. CDR3 residues: CASSLRTSGGAEHRTQYF. CDR3 nucleotides: TGTGCCAGCAGCTTACGGACTAGCGGGGGGGCCGAGCATCGGACCCAGTACTTC.

The count of this clone is one. This chain uses TRBV27 with TRBJ2-7; 11 bases are a match to TRBD2. The germline V gene encodes CDR1 MNHEY and CDR2 SMNVEV (reference sequence). The CDR3 runs to 16 residues. The junction had 3 bases not matched to a gene; V was cut back by 0 bases and J by 2 bases. CDR3 amino acids: CASSLSRLAGTYEQYF. For the CDR3, the DNA is TGTGCCAGCAGTTTATCACGACTAGCGGGGACCTACGAGCAGTACTTC.

The chain couples TRBV5-4 to TRBJ2-3, with 11 bases identical to TRBD2. This CDR3 has 16 residues. The trim removed 0 bases at V and 0 bases at J, leaving 0 bases unmatched. Germline V gene data show CDR1 as SGHNT and CDR2 as YYREEE (reference sequence). The CDR3 loop is CASSLGLAGSTDTQYF. The DNA of the CDR3 is TGTGCCAGCAGCTTGGGACTAGCGGGGAGCACAGATACGCAGTATTTT.

This chain connects TRBV5-1 to TRBJ1-5, with 9 nucleotides matching TRBD1. CDR1 and CDR2 from the germline V gene are SGHRS and YFSETQ. The J segment lost 4 bases and the V segment lost 0 bases, leaving 2 bases of the junction unmatched. CDR3 length: 15 amino acids. The CDR3 reads CASSLDGTGNQPQHF. CDR3 coding DNA: TGCGCCAGCAGCTTGGACGGGACAGGGAATCAGCCCCAGCATTTT.

The chain joins TRBV5-1 to TRBJ2-5, with D tentatively TRBD2 (5 bases). CDR3 size: 15 residues. Trimming removed 0 bases from V and 4 bases from J, with 13 bases in between. Germline V gene data show CDR1 as SGHRS and CDR2 as YFSETQ. In DNA form, the CDR3 reads TGCGCCAGCAGCTTGGCCGGGGTTTTAGGAGAGACCCAGTACTTC. Its protein is CASSLAGVLGETQYF.

This clone was detected once. J is TRBJ1-1 and V is TRBV28, with D possibly being TRBD1 (5 bases). The CDR3 is made up of 14 amino acids. Germline loops: CDR1 MDHEN, CDR2 SYDVKM. Trimming took off 8 bases at V and 2 bases at J, with 15 bases between the two ends. The CDR3 protein is CASVGWGSNTEAFF. CDR3 nucleotide sequence: TGTGCCAGCGTGGGGTGGGGCAGTAACACTGAAGCTTTCTTT.

This clone was seen only once. The chain recombines TRBV6-1 with TRBJ1-2, with D possibly being TRBD1 (5 bases). Germline V gene sequence: CDR1 MNHNS, CDR2 SASEGT. The CDR3 loop spans 14 amino acids. V was shortened by 6 bases and J by 0 bases, with 11 bases between the two germline ends. The CDR3 DNA is TGTGCCAGCAGGGGAACAGGATCTAACTATGGCTACACCTTC. This translates into CASRGTGSNYGYTF.

The chain joins TRBV9 to TRBJ1-3; tentatively, D is TRBD1 (5 bases). V shed 4 bases and J shed 0 bases, with 20 bases lying between them. CDR1 and CDR2 (germline): SGDLS, YYNGEE. The CDR3 has 18 residues. The CDR3 loop reads CASSPRGVRLLSGNTIYF. The CDR3 DNA reads as TGTGCCAGCAGCCCCCGAGGGGTCAGGCTTCTCTCTGGAAACACCATATATTTT.

The rearrangement joins TRBV28 to TRBJ2-7; D not resolved. Deletions cut 5 bases from V and 12 bases from J, with 17 bases between. Germline V gives CDR1 MDHEN, CDR2 SYDVKM. This CDR3 region has 12 residues. The DNA of the CDR3 is TGTGCCAGCAGTCGAGCCCACCACGAGTCGTACTTC. Protein product: CASSRAHHESYF.

The CDR3 region is CASSYDGQPQHF. In DNA, the CDR3 is TGTGCCAGCAGTTACGACGGGCAGCCCCAGCATTTT. The chain links TRBV6-5 to TRBJ1-5; D ambiguous. Germline assignment: CDR1 MNHEY and CDR2 SVGAGI. V was cut by 2 bases and J by 7 bases, with 6 bases left in between. This CDR3 spans 12 amino acids.

The V call is TRBV19, the J call TRBJ1-4; D gene unclear. The germline CDR1 and CDR2 sequences are LNHDA and SQIVND (reference sequence). The CDR3 length is 13 residues. The germline V and J ends were trimmed by 6 bases and 3 bases, with 8 bases remaining between them. CDR3 DNA: TGTGCCAGTAGAGGGCTTGCTAATGAAAAACTGTTTTTT. Translating it yields CASRGLANEKLFF.

The chain carries TRBV5-4 and TRBJ1-1; D is uncertain. Trimming cost V 4 bases and J 0 bases, with 10 bases left between them. Germline V CDR1 and CDR2: SGHNT, YYREEE (reference sequence). The CDR3 consists of 14 residues. The CDR3 sequence is CASSPRGMNTEAFF. The CDR3 coding sequence is TGTGCCAGCAGCCCCCGGGGTATGAACACTGAAGCTTTCTTT.

The chain recombines TRBV28 with TRBJ2-3; 8 bases are shared with TRBD2. Germline V gene sequence: CDR1 MDHEN, CDR2 SYDVKM. V lost 8 bases and J lost 6; bases outside the gene matches: 13. The length of the CDR3 is 15 residues. This CDR3 is CASFPGGALGDTQYF. As DNA, the CDR3 is TGTGCCAGCTTCCCCGGGGGGGCGTTAGGGGATACGCAGTATTTT.

The V and J genes are TRBV4-3 and TRBJ1-1; D might be TRBD1 (5 bases). V lost 4 bases and J 2 bases, leaving 20 bases between the germline ends. CDR1 and CDR2 (germline): LGHNA, YSLEER. The CDR3 spans 17 residues. The CDR3: CASSPRDGRTLNTEAFF. The CDR3 DNA is TGCGCCAGCAGCCCCCGGGACGGCAGGACCCTTAACACTGAAGCTTTCTTT.

The chain joins TRBV7-9 to TRBJ2-7; tentative D call: TRBD1 (5 bases). Germline lookup yields CDR1 SEHNR and CDR2 FQNEAQ (reference sequence). V was pared by 5 bases and J by 7 bases, with 15 bases between. CDR3 size: 13 residues. The chain's CDR3 is CASSLLGVGEQYF. The CDR3 DNA is TGTGCCAGCAGCCTGCTAGGGGTGGGGGAGCAGTACTTC. Supplemented by reference TRBV7-9 and TRBJ2-7, the full variable domain reads DTGVSQNPRHKITKRGQNVTFRCDPISEHNRLYWYRQTLGQGPEFLTYFQNEAQLEKSRLLSDRFSAERPKGSFSTLEIQRTEQGDSAMYLCASSLLGVGEQYFGPGTRLTVT.

This clone appeared once. In DNA form, the CDR3 reads TGTGCTAGTGGTTTGGGGGCCGGCGAGACCCAGTACTTC. Translation: CASGLGAGETQYF. The chain links TRBV12-5 to TRBJ2-5; D uncertain. This CDR3 contains 13 residues. Germline-derived CDR1 and CDR2 are LGHNT and FRNRAP. Trimming took off 1 base at V and 5 bases at J, with 8 bases between the two ends.

The rearrangement joins TRBV5-4 to TRBJ2-2, with D unresolved. The CDR3 has 13 amino acids. From germline, CDR1 is SGHNT and CDR2 YYREEE (reference sequence). V shed 4 bases and J shed 5 bases, with 9 bases lying between them. CDR3 coding DNA: TGTGCCAGCAGCCGTCAGGATACCGGGGAGCTGTTTTTT. This sequence encodes CASSRQDTGELFF. The entire variable domain, with the rest obtained from reference TRBV5-4 and TRBJ2-2, is as follows: ETGVTQSPTHLIKTRGQQVTLRCSSQSGHNTVSWYQQALGQGPQFIFQYYREEENGRGNFPPRFSGLQFPNYSSELNVNALELDDSALYLCASSRQDTGELFFGEGSRLTVL.